One sample yielded the 14 T cell receptor beta chains listed below, sequenced in a study of human T cells and chemical hapten exposure. Sample time point: patch test 3, about 24 weeks after DPC sensitization. Treatment given: therapeutic diphenylcyclopropenone sensitization with weekly scalp DPC. TCRdb itself ran the RACE reads through MiXCR, one entry per CDR3 protein. The sample holds some 91,000 distinct CDR3 sequences; around 25% are singletons and the top ten take around 10%. Material: whole blood, obtained in connection with sensitization to the hapten diphenylcyclopropenone (DPC). Source of these receptors: a man aged 35-49 years with alopecia areata. Some clones in this sample may be carry-over from other donors' samples.

Here the CDR3 DNA reads TGTGCCAGCATCCCCATTCTAGGGGTCGACACAGATACGCAGTATTTT. The encoded protein is CASIPILGVDTDTQYF. This chain uses TRBV6-9 with TRBJ2-3, with a weak D call TRBD1 (5 bases). The CDR3 covers 16 residues. V was shortened by 7 bases and J by 2 bases, with 19 bases between the two germline ends. From germline, CDR1 is MNHGY and CDR2 SVAAGI.

The chain employs TRBV28 and TRBJ1-6; D may be TRBD1 (6 bases). V was cut by 8 bases and J by 5 bases, with 19 bases left in between. Germline V lookup: CDR1 MDHEN, CDR2 SYDVKM. The CDR3 spans 16 residues. The DNA for the CDR3 is TGTGCCAGCCGCGAACAGGGTGTAGGGAATAATTCACCCCTCCACTTT. This translates into CASREQGVGNNSPLHF.

J is TRBJ2-7 and V is TRBV4-3; 8 bases map to TRBD1. Germline CDR1 reads LGHNA; CDR2 reads YSLEER. The length of the CDR3 is 15 residues. The trim removed 4 bases at V and 3 bases at J, leaving 8 bases unmatched. CDR3 DNA: TGCGCCAGCAGCCTGGTGACAGGGGACCTCTACGAGCAGTACTTC. Its protein product is CASSLVTGDLYEQYF.

This clonotype was counted ten times or more. This chain links TRBV12-3 or TRBV12-4 with TRBJ2-3; perhaps TRBD1 as D (5 bases). The length of the CDR3 is 15 residues. With 6 bases removed from V and 4 bases from J, the gap between germline ends came to 17 bases. Here the CDR3 reads CASSLGQGDADTQYF. Here the CDR3 DNA reads TGTGCCAGCAGCCTGGGGCAGGGCGACGCAGATACGCAGTATTTT.

This clonotype has ten or more counts. V and J are TRBV27 and TRBJ2-5; 8 nucleotides match TRBD2. Trimming at V came to 2 bases and at J to 4 bases, leaving 0 bases not matched to a gene. Germline loops: CDR1 MNHEY, CDR2 SMNVEV (reference sequence). The CDR3 is made up of 13 amino acids. CDR3 residues: CASSLLAGETQYF. The CDR3 DNA sequence: TGTGCCAGCAGTTTACTAGCGGGAGAGACCCAGTACTTC.

The chain is built from TRBV20-1 and TRBJ2-7; D possibly corresponds to TRBD2 (6 bases). V lost 4 bases to trimming and J lost 4 bases, with 23 bases between them. This CDR3 spans 16 amino acids. Germline assignment: CDR1 DFQATT and CDR2 SNEGSKA (reference sequence). In DNA, the CDR3 is TGCAGTGCTAAAGGGGCTAGCGCCCTATGGCCTTACGAGCAGTACTTC. Protein product: CSAKGASALWPYEQYF.

The chain uses TRBV20-1 and TRBJ1-4; tentatively, D is TRBD1 (6 bases). CDR1 and CDR2 (germline): DFQATT, SNEGSKA (reference sequence). V was trimmed by 1 base and J by 8 bases, leaving 23 bases between them. There are 17 residues in the CDR3. The CDR3 loop reads CSARAFNEGQGLEKLFF. In nucleotides, the CDR3 is TGCAGTGCTAGAGCCTTTAACGAGGGGCAGGGGCTGGAAAAACTGTTTTTT.

The chain combines TRBV20-1 with TRBJ2-1; tentative D call: TRBD2 (6 bases). V gave up 6 bases and J gave up 1 base, with 19 bases separating them. The CDR3 covers 16 residues. Germline lookup yields CDR1 DFQATT and CDR2 SNEGSKA (reference sequence). The DNA of the CDR3 is TGCAGTGCAAAGGGACTCTCCGACTTATCCTACAATGAGCAGTTCTTC. Translation gives CSAKGLSDLSYNEQFF.

The chain employs TRBV5-1 and TRBJ2-1, with D perhaps TRBD1 or TRBD2 (5 bases each). This CDR3 is built from 14 residues. V was clipped by 7 bases and J by 0 bases, with 11 bases between them. Per the germline V gene, CDR1 is SGHRS and CDR2 is YFSETQ. In DNA form, the CDR3 reads TGCGCCAGCCGCCGGGACCGCTCCTACAATGAGCAGTTCTTC. Amino acid sequence: CASRRDRSYNEQFF.

This clonotype has more than one count but fewer than ten. This rearrangement joins TRBV5-6 to TRBJ2-7; D not resolved. This CDR3 has 13 residues. The germline V gene has CDR1 SGHDT and CDR2 YYEEEE. V lost 4 bases to trimming and J lost 4 bases, with 12 bases between them. The CDR3 here is CASSHTRRYEQYF. CDR3 nucleotide sequence: TGTGCCAGCAGCCATACACGGCGGTACGAGCAGTACTTC.

This clonotype was seen only a few times. The V gene is TRBV21-1, the J gene TRBJ2-1; whether TRBD2, the table's D call, matches the DNA was not checked. TRBV21-1 is a recognized pseudogene. The CDR3 has 17 amino acids. The DNA for the CDR3 is TGTGCCAGCAGCAAATTGATCCTAGCGGGGCCGTGGGGGGAGCAGTTCTTC. It is translated as CASSKLILAGPWGEQFF.

In this sample, this clonotype turned up a few times. The V and J genes are TRBV28 and TRBJ1-5; D perhaps matches TRBD1 (5 bases). Germline V gives CDR1 MDHEN, CDR2 SYDVKM. The CDR3 sequence is 15 residues long. V lost 5 bases to trimming and J lost 0 bases, with 11 bases between them. CDR3 region: CASSEAGISNQPQHF. In nucleotides, the CDR3 is TGTGCCAGCAGTGAAGCAGGGATTAGCAATCAGCCCCAGCATTTT.

The rearrangement joins TRBV7-8 to TRBJ1-6, with 9 nucleotides matching TRBD1. The CDR3 is 18 residues long. The germline V gene has CDR1 SGHVS and CDR2 FQNEAQ. Trimming at V came to 5 bases and at J to 0 bases, leaving 8 bases not matched to a gene. The CDR3 is CASSLQGQGSSYNSPLHF. CDR3 nucleotides: TGTGCCAGCAGCCTTCAGGGACAGGGAAGCTCCTATAATTCACCCCTCCACTTT.

This clonotype has more than one count but fewer than ten. The chain uses TRBV20-1 and TRBJ1-3; 10 nucleotides match TRBD1. The germline V gene encodes CDR1 DFQATT and CDR2 SNEGSKA (reference sequence). The length of the CDR3 is 16 residues. The V and J ends lost 3 bases and 1 base, in that order; junction bases with no gene match: 6. The DNA of the CDR3 is TGCAGTGCTAGTTCTTCGGGACAGGGGTCTGGAAACACCATATATTTT. Its translation is CSASSSGQGSGNTIYF.